Listed below are T cell receptor beta chains from one sample, sequenced in a study of cytomegalovirus exposure and HLA in healthy donors. Generated by immunoSEQ multiplex PCR, the TCRdb table keeps only in-frame clones and is missing some. Among about 130,000 clones listed, roughly 89% were seen once. The sequenced sample was PBMCs. The receptors come from a woman aged 18-35 years in good health and CMV-seropositive. Each CDR3 is given with its conserved first and last residue. Fields, in order: D gene, CDR3 length, J gene, clone size, V gene, CDR3 DNA, CDR3 protein. D genes are given only for firm matches. Clone size, where shown, is once, few, many, or a class for clones that have expanded.

>.|18|TRBJ1-5|.|TRBV21-1
TGTGCCAGCAGCAATAGGATGAGGGGGGGACCACCGAATCAGCCCCAGCATTTT
CASSNRMRGGPPNQPQHF
>.|19|TRBJ1-5|.|TRBV4-2
TGTGCCAGCAGCCAGCTTAACACTGGACAGCGGATGAGCAATCAGCCCCAGCATTTT
CASSQLNTGQRMSNQPQHF
>TRBD1|16|TRBJ1-3|.|TRBV4-2
TGTGCCAGCAGCTCCGGGACAGTTAGCTCTGGAAACACCATATATTTT
CASSSGTVSSGNTIYF
>.|15|TRBJ1-2|.|TRBV7-3
TGTGCCAGCAGCCTAGCTGCGCTAACTGGAACTGGCTACACCTTC
CASSLAALTGTGYTF
>.|18|TRBJ2-7|.|TRBV6-1
TGTGCCAGCAGTGAAATCGGTGTATTGGGTCTCAGGGCCTACGAGCAGTACTTC
CASSEIGVLGLRAYEQYF
>TRBD1|15|TRBJ1-2|.|TRBV2
TGTGCCAGCAAACCAGGGACAGGAGCTATGAGTGGCTACACCTTC
CASKPGTGAMSGYTF
>.|15|TRBJ1-1|.|TRBV28
TGTGCCAGCAGTCTACCCTCGGTTGTGAACACTGAAGCTTTCTTT
CASSLPSVVNTEAFF
>TRBD1|14|TRBJ2-5|.|TRBV15
TGTGCCACCAGCTTACAGGGGGTTGTAGAGACCCAGTACTTC
CATSLQGVVETQYF
>.|18|TRBJ2-1|.|TRBV2
TGTGCCAGCTCCTCATCTCGGGGGAAAGGGCGGACCTACAATGAGCAGTTCTTC
CASSSSRGKGRTYNEQFF
>.|15|TRBJ2-5|.|TRBV19
TGTGCCAGTAGGCGACAAGCCGCTAAGCAGGAGACCCAGTACTTC
CASRRQAAKQETQYF
>.|15|TRBJ1-5|.|TRBV28
TGTGCCAGCAGTTTACCAGGGAATAGCAATCAGCCCCAGCATTTT
CASSLPGNSNQPQHF
>.|13|TRBJ1-1|.|TRBV30
TGTGCCTGGGGACAGCTCATGAACACTGAAGCTTTCTTT
CAWGQLMNTEAFF
>TRBD2|15|TRBJ2-7|.|TRBV19
TGTGCCAGTACCTCACGAGCGGGGGTCGCCTACGAGCAGTACTTC
CASTSRAGVAYEQYF
>.|14|TRBJ1-1|.|TRBV7-9
TGTGCCAGCAGCCCGGACTACTCGGCGGGGGAAGCTTTCTTT
CASSPDYSAGEAFF
>TRBD1|14|TRBJ1-1|once|TRBV6-6
TGTGCCAGCAACCCGGGACAGGGAGCCACTGAAGCTTTCTTT
CASNPGQGATEAFF
>.|21|TRBJ2-7|.|TRBV15
TGTGCCACCAGCAGAGATGGTGGCGTCTTAGGGGATTGGTGGTCGTCCTACGAGCAGTACTTC
CATSRDGGVLGDWWSSYEQYF
>.|14|TRBJ1-1|.|TRBV7-9
TGTGCCAGCAGCTATCGCACAGGGAACACTGAAGCTTTCTTT
CASSYRTGNTEAFF
>TRBD1|14|TRBJ2-1|.|TRBV7-2
TGTGCCAGCATCCCTAGGGGGCCTTACAATGAGCAGTTCTTC
CASIPRGPYNEQFF
>TRBD1|16|TRBJ1-1|.|TRBV5-4
TGTGCCAGCAGCTTGGGGGGACAGGGGATGAACACTGAAGCTTTCTTT
CASSLGGQGMNTEAFF
>.|14|TRBJ1-2|once|TRBV5-6
TGTGCCAGCAGCTTGCTTAGACAGGCCTATGGCTACACCTTC
CASSLLRQAYGYTF
>.|14|TRBJ2-7|.|TRBV29-1
TGCAGCGTTGGCGGGACGCCTCTTTCCGACGAGCAGTACTTC
CSVGGTPLSDEQYF
>TRBD1|15|TRBJ1-2|.|TRBV11-3
TGTGCCAGCAGCTCCCCGACAGGGGGCTTAAGTGGCTACACCTTC
CASSSPTGGLSGYTF